Sequencing of this T cell receptor beta chain was carried out in a study of shared clonotypes between healthy human individuals (dated by TCRdb to about 2020). Some background on the complete study: A few men and a couple of women, aged 18 to 49 years, made up the cohort. Per donor, leukapheresis produced somewhere between about 0.94 and 9 billion PBMCs. Blood TCR repertoires of five healthy adults were deeply sequenced to estimate repertoire size and the extent of clonotype sharing between individuals. Different laboratories and diverse techniques were used to prepare libraries and sequence TCR repertoires, to increase sequencing depth and limit assay-specific biases. For each donor, three plates each were used for CD4 naive and CD4 memory, two plates were used for CD8 naive, and one plate was used for CD8 memory.

CDR1 and CDR2 are drawn from the germline V gene (reference sequence): MNHEY, SMNVEV. The CDR3 measures 19 amino acids from cysteine to phenylalanine. The DNA shown is the 57-base CDR3, in frame from base 1. The trim is 6 bases for V and 0 bases for J, with a gap of 26 bases between the germline ends. Donors were healthy HIV-negative adults with no recently reported acute infections or vaccinations. Every donor was a Caucasian adult living in Nashville, Tennessee, USA. CD4+ T cells were enriched by magnetic negative selection, after which naive cells were positively selected on CD45RA and the negative fraction was taken as the memory subset. Blood was collected by leukapheresis, and PBMCs were isolated by Ficoll-Histopaque density gradient centrifugation and then cryopreserved in liquid nitrogen vapor phase. Analytical flow cytometry was used to check the purity and quantity of each magnetically sorted T cell population. Each sorted fraction had its genomic DNA isolated and then quantified by UV absorbance on a Nanodrop 2000c.

Study-wide conclusions, independent of this receptor: Across a few donors, approximately 4.9% of naive CD4, approximately 3.6% of naive CD8, roughly 2.2% of memory CD4, and about 0.4% of memory CD8 clonotypes were shared. Incomplete sequencing was indicated by rarefaction of sorted-subset datasets, despite the large sequencing depth. Because the study included a small number of donors, the genetic and exposure-history diversity represented was limited. Larger estimated clonotype richness was generally found for naive subsets than for memory subsets. Higher generation probabilities were observed for clonotypes shared by all four sorted-subset donors than for non-shared clonotypes. Only blood was sampled, and tissue TCR repertoires likely differ from those in blood. Pairwise subsampling led to the expectation that sequencing depth would affect the degree of clonotype sharing among donors.

Using the deep immunoSEQ assay, TCR CDR3 regions were amplified from genomic DNA by multiplex PCR. Genomic DNA extracted from each cell subset was distributed evenly over all wells of several immunoSEQ 96-well plates, and each plate served as one replicate. For sorted subsets, roughly 200 ng of genomic DNA, equivalent to 25,000 to 35,000 T cell genomes, went into each replicate PCR. The purified libraries were quantified using a Qubit 3.0 fluorometer, sized with a Bioanalyzer 2100, and then quantified again using the KAPA Library Quantification kit. A separate single-read 150-cycle Illumina NextSeq 550 flow cell was used to sequence each immunoSEQ 96-well plate. In the source study's methods: Because the immunoSEQ output held only junctional sequences and lacked quality scores, the filtering could not match the filtering applied to full-length reads. To assign V/J genes and CDR3, sequences were annotated against IMGT germline references using PyIR, a Python wrapper for IgBLAST v1.9. Any read was removed if the V/J assignment was weak (E-value above 1e-6), the CDR3 was missing, or the read contained stop codons, out-of-frame junctions, or ambiguous translated residues. A V3J clonotype was defined by an identical inferred V gene, J gene, and CDR3 amino acid sequence. Percentage overlap between repertoires was computed as shared unique clonotypes divided by the size of the smaller repertoire. RTK rarefaction, the Chao1 estimator, and Recon v2.1 estimates of unobserved clonotypes were used to assess repertoire richness. OLGA was used to compute generation probabilities for all TCRbeta clonotypes that the gDNA method yielded from a handful of donors. As stored in TCRdb, this immuneACCESS dataset retains in-frame rearrangements with V and J assigned. A fraction of the clones does not appear; measured against another copy, unresolved V genes explain less than half of the discrepancy, and the remainder lacks a known reason. V and J calls and clone size follow that table, whereas D and trimming were derived from the DNA. For this sample there are some 550,000 clones; roughly 97% appear just once. The ten largest clones capture around 0.058% of the sample.

On this clone itself: Its specific antigen is unknown. No qualities accompany the bases; no much larger clone lies one base away.

The rearrangement combines TRBV27 with TRBJ1-2; 5 matching bases give a weak D call of TRBD1. This clonotype was obtained from a woman aged 25 to 39 in good health. Sequencing input: naive CD4+ T cells sorted from blood. The cell subset or site label, as the study defines it: CD45RA+ positively selected. At the DNA level, the sequence is TGTGCCAGCAGGCTACCCGGGACCGCACCTTTACCTTCTAACTATGGCTACACCTTC. This gives the protein CASRLPGTAPLPSNYGYTF.